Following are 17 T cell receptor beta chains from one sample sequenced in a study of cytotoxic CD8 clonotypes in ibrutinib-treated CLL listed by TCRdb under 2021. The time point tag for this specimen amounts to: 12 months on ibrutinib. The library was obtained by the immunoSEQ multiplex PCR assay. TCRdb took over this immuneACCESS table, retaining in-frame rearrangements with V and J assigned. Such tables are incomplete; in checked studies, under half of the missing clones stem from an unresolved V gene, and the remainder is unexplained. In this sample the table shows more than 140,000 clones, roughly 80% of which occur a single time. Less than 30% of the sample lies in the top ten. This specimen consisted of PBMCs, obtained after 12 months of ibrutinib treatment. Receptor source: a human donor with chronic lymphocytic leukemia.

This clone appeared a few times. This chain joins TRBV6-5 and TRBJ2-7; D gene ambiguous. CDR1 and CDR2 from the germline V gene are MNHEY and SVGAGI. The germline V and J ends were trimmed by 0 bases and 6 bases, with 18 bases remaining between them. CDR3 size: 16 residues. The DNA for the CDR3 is TGTGCCAGCAGTTACTCGATGGTTCCCGGTGAATCCGAGCAGTACTTC. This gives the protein CASSYSMVPGESEQYF.

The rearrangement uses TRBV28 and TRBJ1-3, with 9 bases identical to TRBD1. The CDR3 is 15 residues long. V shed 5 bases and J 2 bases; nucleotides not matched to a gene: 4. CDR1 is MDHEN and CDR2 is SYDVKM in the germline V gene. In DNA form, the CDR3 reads TGTGCCAGCAGTCTACAGGGGGCGACTGGAAACACCATATATTTT. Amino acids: CASSLQGATGNTIYF.

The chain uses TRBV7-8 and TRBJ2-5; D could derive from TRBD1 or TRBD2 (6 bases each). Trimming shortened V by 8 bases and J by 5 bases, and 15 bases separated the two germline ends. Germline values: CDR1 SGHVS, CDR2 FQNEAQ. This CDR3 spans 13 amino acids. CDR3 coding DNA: TGTGCCAGCGGATCCGTAGGGGGGGAGACCCAGTACTTC. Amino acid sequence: CASGSVGGETQYF.

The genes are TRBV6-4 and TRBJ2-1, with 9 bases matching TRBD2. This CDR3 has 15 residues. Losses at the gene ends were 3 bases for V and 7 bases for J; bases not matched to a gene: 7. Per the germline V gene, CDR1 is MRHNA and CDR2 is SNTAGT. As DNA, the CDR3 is TGTGCCAGCAGTGATATAGCGGGGGCGGGGAATGAGCAGTTCTTC. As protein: CASSDIAGAGNEQFF.

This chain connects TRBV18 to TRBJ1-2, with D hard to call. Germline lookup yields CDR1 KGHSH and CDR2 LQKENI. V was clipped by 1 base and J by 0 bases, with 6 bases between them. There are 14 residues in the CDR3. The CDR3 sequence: CASSPLGTNYGYTF. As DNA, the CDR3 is TGTGCCAGCTCACCACTAGGGACTAACTATGGCTACACCTTC.

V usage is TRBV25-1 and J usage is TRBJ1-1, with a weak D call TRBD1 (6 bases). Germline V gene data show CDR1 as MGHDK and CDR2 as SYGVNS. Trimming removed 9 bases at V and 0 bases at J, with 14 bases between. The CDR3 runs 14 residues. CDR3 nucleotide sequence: TGTGCCAGTATGAGTTACAGGGTGAACACTGAAGCTTTCTTT. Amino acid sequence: CASMSYRVNTEAFF.

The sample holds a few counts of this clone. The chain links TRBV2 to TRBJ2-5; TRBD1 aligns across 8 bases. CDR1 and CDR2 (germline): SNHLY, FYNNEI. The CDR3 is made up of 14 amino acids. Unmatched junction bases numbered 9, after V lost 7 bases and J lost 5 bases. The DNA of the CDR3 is TGTGCCAGCAATAGAGACAGGGGCGGCGAGACCCAGTACTTC. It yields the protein CASNRDRGGETQYF. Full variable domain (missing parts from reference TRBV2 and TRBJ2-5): EPEVTQTPSHQVTQMGQEVILRCVPISNHLYFYWYRQILGQKVEFLVSFYNNEISEKSEIFDDQFSVERPDGSNFTLKIRSTKLEDSAMYFCASNRDRGGETQYFGPGTRLLVL.

The CDR3 bases are TGTGCCAGCAAACTTACCGGGACGATAATCAATGAGCAGTTCTTC. Its protein product is CASKLTGTIINEQFF. The chain uses TRBV6-5 and TRBJ2-1; the D gene could be TRBD1 or TRBD2 (5 bases each). In germline, CDR1 is MNHEY, CDR2 SVGAGI. Trimming took off 7 bases at V and 6 bases at J, with 19 bases between the two ends. The CDR3 is made up of 15 amino acids.

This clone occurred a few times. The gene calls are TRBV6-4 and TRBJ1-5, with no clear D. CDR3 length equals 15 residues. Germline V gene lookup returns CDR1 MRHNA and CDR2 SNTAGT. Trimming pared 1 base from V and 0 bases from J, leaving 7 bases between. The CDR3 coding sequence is TGTGCCAGCAGTGACTTAACGGATAGCAATCAGCCCCAGCATTTT. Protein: CASSDLTDSNQPQHF.

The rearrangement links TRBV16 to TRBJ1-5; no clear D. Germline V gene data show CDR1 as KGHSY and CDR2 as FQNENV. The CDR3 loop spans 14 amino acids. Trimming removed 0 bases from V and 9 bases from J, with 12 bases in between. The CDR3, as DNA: TGTGCCAGCAGCCAATCCGGAGCCGCCCCGCCCCAGCATTTT. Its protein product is CASSQSGAAPPQHF. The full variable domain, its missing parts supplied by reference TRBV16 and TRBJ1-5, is GEEVAQTPKHLVRGEGQKAKLYCAPIKGHSYVFWYQQVLKNEFKFLISFQNENVFDETGMPKERFSAKCLPNSPCSLEIQATKLEDSAVYFCASSQSGAAPPQHFGDGTRLSIL.

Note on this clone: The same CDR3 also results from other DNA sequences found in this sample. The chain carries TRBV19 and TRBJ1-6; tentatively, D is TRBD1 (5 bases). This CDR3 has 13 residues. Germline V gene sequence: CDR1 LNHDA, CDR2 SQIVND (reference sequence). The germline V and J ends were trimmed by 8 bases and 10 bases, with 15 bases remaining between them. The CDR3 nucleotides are TGTGCCAGTTGGGGGAGTTTGGACTCACCCCTCCACTTT. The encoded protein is CASWGSLDSPLHF.

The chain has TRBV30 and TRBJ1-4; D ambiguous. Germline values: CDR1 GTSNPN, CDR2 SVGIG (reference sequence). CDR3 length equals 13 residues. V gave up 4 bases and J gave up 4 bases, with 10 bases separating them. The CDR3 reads CAWNTRVNEKLFF. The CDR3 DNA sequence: TGTGCCTGGAATACCCGAGTTAATGAAAAACTGTTTTTT.

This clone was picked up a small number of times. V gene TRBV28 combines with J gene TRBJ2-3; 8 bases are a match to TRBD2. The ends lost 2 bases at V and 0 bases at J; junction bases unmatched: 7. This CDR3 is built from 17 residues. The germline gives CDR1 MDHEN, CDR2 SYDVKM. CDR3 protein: CASSLGTSVGSTDTQYF. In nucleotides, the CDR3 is TGTGCCAGCAGTTTAGGGACTAGTGTAGGTAGCACAGATACGCAGTATTTT.

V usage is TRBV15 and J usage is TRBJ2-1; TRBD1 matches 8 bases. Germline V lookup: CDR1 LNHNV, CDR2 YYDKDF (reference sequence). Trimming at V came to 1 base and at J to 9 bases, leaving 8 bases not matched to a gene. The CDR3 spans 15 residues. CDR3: CATSRVGQGAVEQFF. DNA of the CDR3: TGTGCCACCAGCAGAGTAGGTCAGGGGGCGGTTGAGCAGTTCTTC.

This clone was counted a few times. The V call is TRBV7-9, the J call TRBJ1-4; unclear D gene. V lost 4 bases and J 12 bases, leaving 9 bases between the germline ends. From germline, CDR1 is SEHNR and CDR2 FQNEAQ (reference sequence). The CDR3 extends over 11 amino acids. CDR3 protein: CASSWPGELFF. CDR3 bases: TGTGCCAGCAGCTGGCCCGGCGAACTGTTTTTT.

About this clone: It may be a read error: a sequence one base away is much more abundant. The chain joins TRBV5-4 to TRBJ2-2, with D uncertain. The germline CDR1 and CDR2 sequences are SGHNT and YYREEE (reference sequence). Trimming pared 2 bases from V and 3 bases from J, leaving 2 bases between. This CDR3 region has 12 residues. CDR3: CASSFYTGELFF. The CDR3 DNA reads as TGTGCCAGCAGCTTCTACACCGGGGAGCTGTTTTTT.

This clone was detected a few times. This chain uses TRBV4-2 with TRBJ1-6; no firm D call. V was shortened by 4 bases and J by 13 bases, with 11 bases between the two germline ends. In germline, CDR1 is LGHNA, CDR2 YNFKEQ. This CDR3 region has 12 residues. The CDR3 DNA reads TGTGCCAGCAGCCCGAACCGGCTTCCCCTCCACTTT. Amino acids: CASSPNRLPLHF.